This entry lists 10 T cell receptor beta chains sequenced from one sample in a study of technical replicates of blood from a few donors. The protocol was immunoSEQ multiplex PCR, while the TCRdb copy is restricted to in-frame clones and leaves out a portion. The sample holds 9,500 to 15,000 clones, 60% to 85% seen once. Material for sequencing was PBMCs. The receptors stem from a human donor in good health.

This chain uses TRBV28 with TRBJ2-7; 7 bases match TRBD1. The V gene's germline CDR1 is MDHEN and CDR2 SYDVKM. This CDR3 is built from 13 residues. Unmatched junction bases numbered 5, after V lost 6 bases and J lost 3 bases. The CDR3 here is CASRTRDSYEQYF. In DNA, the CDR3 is TGTGCCAGCAGAACCAGGGACAGCTACGAGCAGTACTTC.

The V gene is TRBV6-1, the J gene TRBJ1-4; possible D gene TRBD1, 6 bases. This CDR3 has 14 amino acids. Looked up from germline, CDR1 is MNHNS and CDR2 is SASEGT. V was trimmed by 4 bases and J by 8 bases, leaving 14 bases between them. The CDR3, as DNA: TGTGCCAGCAGTGGCGGGGGGCCCGCCGAAAAACTGTTTTTT. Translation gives CASSGGGPAEKLFF.

The CDR3 sequence is CASSERASGSYEQYF. In nucleotides, the CDR3 is TGCGCCAGCAGTGAGAGGGCTAGCGGGAGCTACGAGCAGTACTTC. This chain uses TRBV10-1 with TRBJ2-7, with 10 positions matching TRBD2. Germline trimming cut 2 bases from V and 3 bases from J; bases unmatched to any gene: 4. The CDR3 runs to 15 residues. The germline gives CDR1 WNHNN, CDR2 SYGVQD (reference sequence).

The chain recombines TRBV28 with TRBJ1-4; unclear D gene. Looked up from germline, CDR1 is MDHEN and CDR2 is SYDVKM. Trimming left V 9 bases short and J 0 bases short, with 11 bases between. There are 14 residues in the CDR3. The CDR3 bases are TGTGCCAGTATTCAGGCGTCAACTAATGAAAAACTGTTTTTT. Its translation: CASIQASTNEKLFF.

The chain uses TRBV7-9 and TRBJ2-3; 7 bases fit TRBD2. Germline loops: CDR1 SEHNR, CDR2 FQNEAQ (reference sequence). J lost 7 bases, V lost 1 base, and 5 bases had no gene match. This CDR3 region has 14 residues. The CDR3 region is CASSLGGLDHTQYF. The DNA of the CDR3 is TGTGCCAGCAGCTTAGGCGGACTAGACCATACGCAGTATTTT.

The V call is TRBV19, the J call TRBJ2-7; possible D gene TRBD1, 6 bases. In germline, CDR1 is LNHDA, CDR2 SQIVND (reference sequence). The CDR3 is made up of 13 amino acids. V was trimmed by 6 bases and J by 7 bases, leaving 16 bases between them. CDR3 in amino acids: CASSPQGTGEQYF. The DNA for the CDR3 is TGTGCCAGTAGCCCACAGGGTACCGGGGAGCAGTACTTC.

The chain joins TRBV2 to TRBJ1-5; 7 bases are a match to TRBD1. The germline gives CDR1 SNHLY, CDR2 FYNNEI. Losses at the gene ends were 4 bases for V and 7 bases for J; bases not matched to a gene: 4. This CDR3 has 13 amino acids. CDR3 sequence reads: CASSGQGQQPQHF. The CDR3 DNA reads TGTGCCAGCAGTGGACAGGGTCAGCAGCCCCAGCATTTT.

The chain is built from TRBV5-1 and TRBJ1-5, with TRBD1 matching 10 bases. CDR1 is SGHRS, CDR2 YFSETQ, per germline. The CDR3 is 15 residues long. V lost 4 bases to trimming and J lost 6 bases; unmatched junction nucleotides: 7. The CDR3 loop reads CASSLTGGESQPQHF. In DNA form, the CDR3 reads TGCGCCAGCAGCCTGACAGGGGGCGAGAGTCAGCCCCAGCATTTT.

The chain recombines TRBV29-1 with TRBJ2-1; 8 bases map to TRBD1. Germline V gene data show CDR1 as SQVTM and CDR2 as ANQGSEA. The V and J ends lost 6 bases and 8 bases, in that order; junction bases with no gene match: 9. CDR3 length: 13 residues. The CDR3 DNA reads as TGCAGCGTCGCTCAGGGGGCGGTCGATGAGCAGTTCTTC. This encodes CSVAQGAVDEQFF.

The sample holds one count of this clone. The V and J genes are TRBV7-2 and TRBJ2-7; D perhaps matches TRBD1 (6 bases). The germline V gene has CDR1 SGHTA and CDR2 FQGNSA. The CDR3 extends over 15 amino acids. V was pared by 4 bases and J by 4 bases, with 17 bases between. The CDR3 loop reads CASSSADRSRYEQYF. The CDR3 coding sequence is TGTGCCAGCAGCTCCGCCGACAGGTCGAGGTACGAGCAGTACTTC.